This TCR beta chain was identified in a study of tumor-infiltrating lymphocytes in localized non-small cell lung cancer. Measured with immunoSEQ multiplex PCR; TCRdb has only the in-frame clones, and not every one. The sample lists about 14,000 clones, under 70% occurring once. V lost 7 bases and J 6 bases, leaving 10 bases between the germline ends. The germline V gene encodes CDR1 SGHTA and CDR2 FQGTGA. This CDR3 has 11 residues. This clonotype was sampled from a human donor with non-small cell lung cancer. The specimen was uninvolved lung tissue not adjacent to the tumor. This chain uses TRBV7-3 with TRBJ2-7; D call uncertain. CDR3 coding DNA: TGTGCCAGCAAACTCTGTTCCGAGCAGTACTTC. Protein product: CASKLCSEQYF.